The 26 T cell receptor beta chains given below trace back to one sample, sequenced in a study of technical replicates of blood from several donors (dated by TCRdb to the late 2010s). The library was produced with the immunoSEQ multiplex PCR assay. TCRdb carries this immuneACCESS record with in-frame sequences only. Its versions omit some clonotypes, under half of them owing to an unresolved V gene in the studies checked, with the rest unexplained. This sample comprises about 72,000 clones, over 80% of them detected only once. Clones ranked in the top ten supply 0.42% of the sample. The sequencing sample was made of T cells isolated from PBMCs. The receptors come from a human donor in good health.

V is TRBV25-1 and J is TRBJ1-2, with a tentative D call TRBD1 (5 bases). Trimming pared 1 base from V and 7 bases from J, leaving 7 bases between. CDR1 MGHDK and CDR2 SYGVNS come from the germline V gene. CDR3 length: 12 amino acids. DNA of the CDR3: TGTGCCAGCAGTGAATCGGGGGTTGGCTACACCTTC. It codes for CASSESGVGYTF.

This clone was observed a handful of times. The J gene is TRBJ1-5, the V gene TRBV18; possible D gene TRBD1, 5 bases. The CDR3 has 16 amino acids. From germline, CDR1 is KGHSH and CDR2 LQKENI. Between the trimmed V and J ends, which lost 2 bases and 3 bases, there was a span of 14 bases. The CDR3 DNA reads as TGTGCCAGCTCACCAAAGACAGAGCGCTACAATCAGCCCCAGCATTTT. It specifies CASSPKTERYNQPQHF.

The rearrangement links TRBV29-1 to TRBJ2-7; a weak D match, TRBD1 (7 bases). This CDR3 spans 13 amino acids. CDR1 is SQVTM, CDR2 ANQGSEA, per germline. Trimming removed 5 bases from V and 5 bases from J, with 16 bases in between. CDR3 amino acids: CSVMTGTWDEQYF. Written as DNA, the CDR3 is TGCAGCGTTATGACAGGGACTTGGGACGAGCAGTACTTC.

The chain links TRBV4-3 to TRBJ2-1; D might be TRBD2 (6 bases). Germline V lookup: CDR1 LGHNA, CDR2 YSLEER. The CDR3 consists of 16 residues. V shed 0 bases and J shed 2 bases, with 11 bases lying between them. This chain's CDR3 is CASSQEAGPPYNEQFF. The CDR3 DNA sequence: TGCGCCAGCAGCCAAGAGGCGGGGCCACCCTACAATGAGCAGTTCTTC.

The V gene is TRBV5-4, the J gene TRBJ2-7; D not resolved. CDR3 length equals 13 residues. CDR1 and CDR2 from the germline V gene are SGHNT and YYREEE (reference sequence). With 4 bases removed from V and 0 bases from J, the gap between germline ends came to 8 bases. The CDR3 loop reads CASSAYSSYEQYF. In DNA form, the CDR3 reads TGTGCCAGCAGCGCATATAGCTCCTACGAGCAGTACTTC. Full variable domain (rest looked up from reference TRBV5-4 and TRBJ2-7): ETGVTQSPTHLIKTRGQQVTLRCSSQSGHNTVSWYQQALGQGPQFIFQYYREEENGRGNFPPRFSGLQFPNYSSELNVNALELDDSALYLCASSAYSSYEQYFGPGTRLTVT.

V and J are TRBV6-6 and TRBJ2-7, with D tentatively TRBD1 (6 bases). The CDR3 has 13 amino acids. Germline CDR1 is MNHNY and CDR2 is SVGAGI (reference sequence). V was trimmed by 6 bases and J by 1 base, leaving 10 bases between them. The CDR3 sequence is CASRTGQSYEQYF. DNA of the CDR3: TGTGCCAGCAGAACCGGACAGTCCTACGAGCAGTACTTC.

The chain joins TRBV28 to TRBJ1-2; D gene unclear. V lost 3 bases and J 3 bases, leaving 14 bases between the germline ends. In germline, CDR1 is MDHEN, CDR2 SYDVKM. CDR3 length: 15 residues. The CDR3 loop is CASSFPRAEDYGYTF. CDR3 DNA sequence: TGTGCCAGCAGTTTCCCACGGGCGGAGGACTATGGCTACACCTTC.

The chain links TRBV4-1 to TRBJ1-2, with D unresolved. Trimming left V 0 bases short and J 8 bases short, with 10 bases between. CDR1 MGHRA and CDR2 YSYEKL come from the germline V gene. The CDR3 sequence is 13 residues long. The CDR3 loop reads CASSQERPDGYTF. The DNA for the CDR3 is TGCGCCAGCAGCCAAGAGAGGCCAGACGGCTACACCTTC.

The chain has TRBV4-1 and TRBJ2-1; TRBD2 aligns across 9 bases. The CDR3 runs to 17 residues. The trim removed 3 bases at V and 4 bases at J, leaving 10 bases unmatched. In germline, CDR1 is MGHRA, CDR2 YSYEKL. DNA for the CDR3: TGCGCCAGCAGCCAGCCCATAGCTAGCGGGAAATACAATGAGCAGTTCTTC. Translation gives CASSQPIASGKYNEQFF.

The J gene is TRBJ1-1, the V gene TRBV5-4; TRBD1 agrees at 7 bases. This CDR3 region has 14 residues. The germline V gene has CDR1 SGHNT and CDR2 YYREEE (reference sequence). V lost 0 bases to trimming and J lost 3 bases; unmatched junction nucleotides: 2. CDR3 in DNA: TGTGCCAGCAGCTTGGCTGGGACAGACACTGAAGCTTTCTTT. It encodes CASSLAGTDTEAFF.

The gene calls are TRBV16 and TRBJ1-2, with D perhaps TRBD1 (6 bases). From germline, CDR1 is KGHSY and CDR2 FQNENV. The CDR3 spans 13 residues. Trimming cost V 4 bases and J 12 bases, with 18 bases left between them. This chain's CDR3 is CASSLTGTFTDTF. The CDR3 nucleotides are TGTGCCAGCAGCCTAACCGGGACATTTACCGACACCTTC.

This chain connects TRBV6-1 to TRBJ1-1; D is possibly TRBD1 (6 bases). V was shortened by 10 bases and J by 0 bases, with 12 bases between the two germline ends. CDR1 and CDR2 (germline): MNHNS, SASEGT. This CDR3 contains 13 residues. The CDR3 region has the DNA TGTGCCAACAGAGGGGGTATGAACACTGAAGCTTTCTTT. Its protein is CANRGGMNTEAFF.

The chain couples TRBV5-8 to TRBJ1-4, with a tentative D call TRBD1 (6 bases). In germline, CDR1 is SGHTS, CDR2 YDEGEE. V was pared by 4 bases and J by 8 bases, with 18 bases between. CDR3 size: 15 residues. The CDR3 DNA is TGTGCCAGCAGCCGGCCGACAGGATCGGGGGAAAAACTGTTTTTT. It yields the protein CASSRPTGSGEKLFF.

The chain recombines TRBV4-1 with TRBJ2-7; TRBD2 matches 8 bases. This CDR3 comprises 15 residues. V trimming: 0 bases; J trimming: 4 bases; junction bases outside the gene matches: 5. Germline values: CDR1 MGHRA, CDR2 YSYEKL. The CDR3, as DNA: TGCGCCAGCAGCCAAGAAGGGACGGGAGGGTACGAGCAGTACTTC. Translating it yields CASSQEGTGGYEQYF.

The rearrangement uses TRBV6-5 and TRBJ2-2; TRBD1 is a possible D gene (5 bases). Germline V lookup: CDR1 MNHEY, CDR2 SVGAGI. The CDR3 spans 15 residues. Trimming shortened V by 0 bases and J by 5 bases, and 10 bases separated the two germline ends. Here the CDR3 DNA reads TGTGCCAGCAGTTACTCGTCAGGGTGGACCGGGGAGCTGTTTTTT. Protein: CASSYSSGWTGELFF.

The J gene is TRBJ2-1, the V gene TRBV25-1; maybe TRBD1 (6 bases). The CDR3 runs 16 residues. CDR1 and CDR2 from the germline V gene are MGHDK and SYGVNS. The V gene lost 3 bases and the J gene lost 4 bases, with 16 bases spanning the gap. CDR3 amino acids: CASSDWGQSIYNEQFF. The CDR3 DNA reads TGTGCCAGCAGTGATTGGGGACAATCAATTTACAATGAGCAGTTCTTC.

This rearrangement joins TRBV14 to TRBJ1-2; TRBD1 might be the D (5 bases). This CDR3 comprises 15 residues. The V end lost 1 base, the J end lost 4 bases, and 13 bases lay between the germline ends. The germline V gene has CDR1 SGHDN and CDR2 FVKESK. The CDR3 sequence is CASSQGVGQSYGYTF. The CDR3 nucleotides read TGTGCCAGCAGCCAAGGAGTAGGACAATCCTATGGCTACACCTTC. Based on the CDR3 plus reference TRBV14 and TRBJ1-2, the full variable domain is EAGVTQFPSHSVIEKGQTVTLRCDPISGHDNLYWYRRVMGKEIKFLLHFVKESKQDESGMPNNRFLAERTGGTYSTLKVQPAELEDSGVYFCASSQGVGQSYGYTFGSGTRLTVV.

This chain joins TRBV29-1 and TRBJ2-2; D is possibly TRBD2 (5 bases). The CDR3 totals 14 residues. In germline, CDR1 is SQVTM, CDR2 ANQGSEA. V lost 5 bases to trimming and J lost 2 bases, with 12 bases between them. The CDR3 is CSVLAGGNTGELFF. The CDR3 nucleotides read TGCAGCGTTTTAGCCGGAGGCAACACCGGGGAGCTGTTTTTT.

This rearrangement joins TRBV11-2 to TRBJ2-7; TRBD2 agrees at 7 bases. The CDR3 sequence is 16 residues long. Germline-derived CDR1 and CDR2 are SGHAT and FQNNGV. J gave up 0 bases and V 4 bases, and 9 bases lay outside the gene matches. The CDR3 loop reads CASSSLGRENSYEQYF. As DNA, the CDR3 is TGTGCCAGCAGCTCCCTGGGGCGGGAGAACTCCTACGAGCAGTACTTC.

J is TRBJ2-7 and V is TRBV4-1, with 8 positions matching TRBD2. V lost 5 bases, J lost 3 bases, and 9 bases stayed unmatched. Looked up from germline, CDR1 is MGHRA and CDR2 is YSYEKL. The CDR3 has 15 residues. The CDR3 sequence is CASSAGLASSYEQYF. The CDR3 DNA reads TGCGCCAGCAGCGCTGGACTAGCCTCGAGCTACGAGCAGTACTTC.

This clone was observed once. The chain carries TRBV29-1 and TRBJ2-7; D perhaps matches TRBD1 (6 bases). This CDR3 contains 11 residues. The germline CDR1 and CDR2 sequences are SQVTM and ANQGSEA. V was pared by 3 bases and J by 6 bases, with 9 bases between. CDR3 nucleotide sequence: TGCAGCGTTGATGGGGGCCCCGAGCAGTACTTC. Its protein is CSVDGGPEQYF.

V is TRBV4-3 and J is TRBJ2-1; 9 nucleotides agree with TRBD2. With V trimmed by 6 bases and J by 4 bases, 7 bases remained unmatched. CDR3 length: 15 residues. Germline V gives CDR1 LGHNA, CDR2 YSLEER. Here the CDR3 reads CASSLGLAVYNEQFF. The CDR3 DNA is TGCGCCAGCAGTTTGGGACTAGCTGTGTACAATGAGCAGTTCTTC.

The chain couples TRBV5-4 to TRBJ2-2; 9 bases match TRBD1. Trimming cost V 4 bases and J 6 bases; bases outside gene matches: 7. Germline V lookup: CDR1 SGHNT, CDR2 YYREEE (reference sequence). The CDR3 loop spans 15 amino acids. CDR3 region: CASSGTGIGAGELFF. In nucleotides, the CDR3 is TGTGCCAGCAGCGGGACAGGGATCGGTGCCGGGGAGCTGTTTTTT.

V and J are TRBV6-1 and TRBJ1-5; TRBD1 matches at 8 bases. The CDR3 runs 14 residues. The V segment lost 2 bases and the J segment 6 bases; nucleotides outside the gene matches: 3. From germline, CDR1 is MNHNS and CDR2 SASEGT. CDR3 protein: CASSERQGLQPQHF. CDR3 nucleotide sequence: TGTGCCAGCAGTGAAAGACAGGGGCTTCAGCCCCAGCATTTT.

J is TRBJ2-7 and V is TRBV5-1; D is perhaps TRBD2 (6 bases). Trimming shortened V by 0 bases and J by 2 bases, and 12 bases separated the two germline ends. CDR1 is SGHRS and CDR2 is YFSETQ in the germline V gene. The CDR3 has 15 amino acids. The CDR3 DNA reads TGCGCCAGCAGCTTGGGAGTAGCGGCCACCTACGAGCAGTACTTC. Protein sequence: CASSLGVAATYEQYF. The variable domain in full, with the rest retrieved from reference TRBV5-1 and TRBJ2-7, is KAGVTQTPRYLIKTRGQQVTLSCSPISGHRSVSWYQQTPGQGLQFLFEYFSETQRNKGNFPGRFSGRQFSNSRSEMNVSTLELGDSALYLCASSLGVAATYEQYFGPGTRLTVT.

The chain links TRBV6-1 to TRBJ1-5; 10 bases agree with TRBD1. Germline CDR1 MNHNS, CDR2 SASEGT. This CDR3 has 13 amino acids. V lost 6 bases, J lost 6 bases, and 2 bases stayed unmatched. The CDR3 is CASRGDRGQPQHF. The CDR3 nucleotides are TGTGCCAGCAGAGGGGACAGGGGTCAGCCCCAGCATTTT.